The 7 T cell receptor beta chains reported below all come from one sample, sequenced in a study of glioma-infiltrating T cells after dendritic cell vaccination. Sequencing used immunoSEQ multiplex PCR; TCRdb keeps in-frame clones, though not all of them. Of over 90,000 clones in the sample, more than 70% were seen once. Specimen: blood, collected before dendritic cell vaccination. These receptors came from a human donor with glioblastoma.

The V gene is TRBV5-1, the J gene TRBJ2-5; no reliable D call. Trimming removed 0 bases from V and 5 bases from J, with 5 bases in between. The CDR3 is 12 amino acids. The germline gives CDR1 SGHRS, CDR2 YFSETQ. As DNA, the CDR3 is TGCGCCAGCAGCTTGGAACTCGAGACCCAGTACTTC. It yields the protein CASSLELETQYF. Looking up the rest from reference TRBV5-1 and TRBJ2-5 gives the full variable domain: KAGVTQTPRYLIKTRGQQVTLSCSPISGHRSVSWYQQTPGQGLQFLFEYFSETQRNKGNFPGRFSGRQFSNSRSEMNVSTLELGDSALYLCASSLELETQYFGPGTRLLVL.

V gene TRBV5-1 combines with J gene TRBJ1-2; 8 bases agree with TRBD1. Germline CDR1 is SGHRS and CDR2 is YFSETQ. The CDR3 totals 13 residues. J gave up 6 bases and V 4 bases, and 5 bases lay outside the gene matches. CDR3: CASSQGQGHGYTF. CDR3 nucleotides: TGCGCCAGCAGCCAAGGACAGGGTCATGGCTACACCTTC.

The gene calls are TRBV12-5 and TRBJ1-1; 9 nucleotides agree with TRBD1. Germline assignment: CDR1 LGHNT and CDR2 FRNRAP. The CDR3 covers 15 residues. Trimming removed 3 bases from V and 6 bases from J; junction bases left unmatched: 8. The DNA for the CDR3 is TGTGCTAGTGGTTTATACAGGGGGCAGATATCTGAAGCTTTCTTT. Translating it yields CASGLYRGQISEAFF.

The genes are TRBV7-9 and TRBJ1-5; maybe TRBD1 (5 bases). Germline assignment: CDR1 SEHNR and CDR2 FQNEAQ (reference sequence). The CDR3 covers 14 residues. V was cut by 5 bases and J by 5 bases, with 13 bases left in between. CDR3 in amino acids: CASSPLDRDQPQHF. In nucleotides, the CDR3 is TGTGCCAGCAGCCCCTTAGACAGAGATCAGCCCCAGCATTTT.

The chain carries TRBV12-5 and TRBJ2-3, with D tentatively TRBD1 (5 bases). This CDR3 has 15 amino acids. V was cut by 1 base and J by 0 bases, with 8 bases left in between. From germline, CDR1 is LGHNT and CDR2 FRNRAP. The CDR3 is CASGLDGQSTDTQYF. The CDR3 DNA reads TGTGCTAGTGGTTTGGACGGACAAAGCACAGATACGCAGTATTTT.

This sequence joins TRBV4-1 and TRBJ1-1, with D perhaps matching TRBD1 (6 bases). CDR1 is MGHRA and CDR2 is YSYEKL in the germline V gene. V was cut by 5 bases and J by 2 bases, with 15 bases left in between. The CDR3 consists of 15 residues. The CDR3 protein is CASSENWGLNTEAFF. CDR3 in DNA: TGCGCCAGCAGCGAAAATTGGGGGCTTAACACTGAAGCTTTCTTT.

The V and J genes are TRBV28 and TRBJ2-7; maybe TRBD1 (6 bases). Trimming removed 2 bases from V and 4 bases from J, with 15 bases in between. The CDR3 has 15 residues. Germline CDR1 reads MDHEN; CDR2 reads SYDVKM. CDR3 sequence (DNA): TGTGCCAGCAGTTTAATGGGGGCTGGAGGATACGAGCAGTACTTC. Translating gives CASSLMGAGGYEQYF.